These 31 T cell receptor beta chains were all obtained from the same sample, sequenced in a study of a mutant IDH1 vaccine in newly diagnosed glioma. Time point: week 35, safety follow-up. In every dose of vaccine, 300 ug of mutant IDH1 20-mer peptide was given alongside topical imiquimod. Repertoires were generated with immunoSEQ multiplex PCR, while TCRdb's copy carries only in-frame clones and drops some. The sample yields 40,000 to 45,000 clones, 83% seen once. Antigens of these TCRs are unknown. Sequences were derived from PBMCs, sampled from a glioma patient whose treatment included an IDH1 peptide vaccine. These receptor sequences come from a woman aged 45-65 years with glioma.

The J gene is TRBJ1-6, the V gene TRBV10-1, with D hard to call. The CDR3 is made up of 13 amino acids. Trimming took off 3 bases at V and 8 bases at J, with 8 bases between the two ends. Germline CDR1 reads WNHNN; CDR2 reads SYGVQD (reference sequence). The CDR3 reads CASSDLLDSPLHF. CDR3 DNA: TGCGCCAGCAGTGACCTACTAGATTCACCCCTCCACTTT.

The genes are TRBV2 and TRBJ1-2; no reliable D call. Germline-derived CDR1 and CDR2 are SNHLY and FYNNEI. V lost 5 bases and J lost 5, with 21 bases in between. The CDR3 contains 16 residues. In DNA, the CDR3 is TGTGCCAGCAGTACCGACATAGTCACGTCGGAGTATGGCTACACCTTC. Protein product: CASSTDIVTSEYGYTF.

CDR3 nucleotide sequence: TGTGCCATCAGCCTCGGGACAGGGGGCAACTACGAGCAGTACTTC. Its protein product is CAISLGTGGNYEQYF. This chain joins TRBV10-3 and TRBJ2-7; 12 bases are shared with TRBD1. Germline V gives CDR1 ENHRY, CDR2 SYGVKD. The V gene end was trimmed by 6 bases and the J gene end by 3 bases; junction bases not matched to a gene: 6. CDR3 length: 15 residues.

The gene calls are TRBV7-3 and TRBJ2-3; D gene uncertain. The CDR3 is 14 residues long. Germline V lookup: CDR1 SGHTA, CDR2 FQGTGA. V was cut by 0 bases and J by 1 base, with 5 bases left in between. For the CDR3, the DNA is TGTGCCAGCAGCTTAACGTTGGGCACAGATACGCAGTATTTT. Translated, it gives CASSLTLGTDTQYF.

The chain is built from TRBV6-5 and TRBJ1-2; perhaps TRBD1 as D (6 bases). Trimming took off 6 bases at V and 2 bases at J, with 13 bases between the two ends. This CDR3 spans 14 amino acids. Germline loops: CDR1 MNHEY, CDR2 SVGAGI. The CDR3 is CASSRGRTNYGYTF. CDR3 bases: TGTGCCAGCAGCAGGGGCCGGACAAACTATGGCTACACCTTC.

The V call is TRBV19, the J call TRBJ1-3, with D perhaps matching TRBD1 (6 bases). The CDR3 runs to 16 residues. V was trimmed by 4 bases and J by 0 bases, leaving 13 bases between them. CDR1 and CDR2 from the germline V gene are LNHDA and SQIVND (reference sequence). CDR3 bases: TGTGCCAGTAGTACCCGGGGGGGCCGCTCTGGAAACACCATATATTTT. This sequence encodes CASSTRGGRSGNTIYF.

The rearrangement uses TRBV7-2 and TRBJ2-7; the D is unclear. Germline-derived CDR1 and CDR2 are SGHTA and FQGNSA. There are 12 residues in the CDR3. The V gene lost 5 bases and the J gene lost 1 base, with 6 bases spanning the gap. CDR3 coding DNA: TGTGCCAGCAGCCATCCGTCCTACGAGCAGTACTTC. It specifies CASSHPSYEQYF.

This chain links TRBV4-2 with TRBJ2-1; TRBD2 matches 7 bases. V lost 1 base to trimming and J lost 2 bases; unmatched junction nucleotides: 5. Germline CDR1 is LGHNA and CDR2 is YNFKEQ. The length of the CDR3 is 16 residues. CDR3 DNA: TGTGCCAGCAGCCAAGTGGGGGGGGACCCCTACAATGAGCAGTTCTTC. Translation: CASSQVGGDPYNEQFF.

This sequence joins TRBV4-2 and TRBJ1-2, with TRBD1 identical over 7 bases. There are 16 residues in the CDR3. Germline V CDR1 and CDR2: LGHNA, YNFKEQ. J lost 4 bases, V lost 0 bases, and 8 bases had no gene match. CDR3 in amino acids: CASSQEGTGAPYGYTF. The CDR3 DNA follows: TGTGCCAGCAGCCAAGAGGGAACAGGGGCCCCCTATGGCTACACCTTC.

The rearrangement links TRBV11-3 to TRBJ1-3; no reliable D call. Germline CDR1 is SGHNT and CDR2 is YENEEA. The CDR3 consists of 17 residues. V lost 0 bases and J lost 0, with 12 bases in between. The CDR3 loop reads CASSLDQAGRSGNTIYF. In DNA, the CDR3 is TGTGCCAGCAGCTTAGATCAGGCCGGTCGCTCTGGAAACACCATATATTTT. Looking up the rest from reference TRBV11-3 and TRBJ1-3 gives the full variable domain: EAGVVQSPRYKIIEKKQPVAFWCNPISGHNTLYWYLQNLGQGPELLIRYENEEAVDDSQLPKDRFSAERLKGVDSTLKIQPAELGDSAVYLCASSLDQAGRSGNTIYFGEGSWLTVV.

This clone has a handful of counts. The chain recombines TRBV4-2 with TRBJ1-1; 7 positions agree with TRBD1. The V and J ends lost 3 bases and 2 bases, in that order; junction bases with no gene match: 6. The CDR3 sequence is 15 residues long. CDR1 is LGHNA and CDR2 is YNFKEQ in the germline V gene. The chain's CDR3 is CASSHLDRANTEAFF. The CDR3 DNA reads TGTGCCAGCAGCCATCTCGACAGGGCAAACACTGAAGCTTTCTTT.

The chain has TRBV5-8 and TRBJ1-1; 7 bases fit TRBD1. Germline CDR1 and CDR2: SGHTS and YDEGEE. The CDR3 is 14 amino acids. V shed 3 bases, J shed 1 base, and the junction held 3 bases outside the gene matches. The CDR3 nucleotides read TGTGCCAGCAGCTCTACAGGGGAGAACACTGAAGCTTTCTTT. This sequence encodes CASSSTGENTEAFF.

The chain links TRBV5-1 to TRBJ1-1; D unresolved. The V gene lost 3 bases and the J gene lost 11 bases, with 11 bases spanning the gap. The germline V gene has CDR1 SGHRS and CDR2 YFSETQ. The CDR3 is 11 residues long. DNA for the CDR3: TGCGCCAGCAGCTACCAGAAGCGGGCTTTCTTT. Amino acids: CASSYQKRAFF.

This rearrangement joins TRBV5-6 to TRBJ2-7; 9 bases map to TRBD1. This CDR3 spans 14 amino acids. The germline CDR1 and CDR2 sequences are SGHDT and YYEEEE. V shed 3 bases, J shed 4 bases, and the junction held 5 bases outside the gene matches. The CDR3 DNA reads TGTGCCAGCAGCTCCCGGGACAGGGATTACGAGCAGTACTTC. This translates into CASSSRDRDYEQYF.

This chain connects TRBV5-1 to TRBJ1-5, with 8 bases lining up with TRBD1. J was trimmed by 7 bases and V by 4 bases; bases with no gene match: 10. CDR1 is SGHRS and CDR2 is YFSETQ in the germline V gene. The CDR3 contains 15 residues. CDR3 in amino acids: CASSPTGGRGQPQHF. In nucleotides, the CDR3 is TGCGCCAGCAGCCCCACAGGGGGTCGGGGCCAGCCCCAGCATTTT.

The chain employs TRBV9 and TRBJ2-3, with unresolved D. Germline CDR1 SGDLS, CDR2 YYNGEE. The ends were cut back, 3 bases at V and 8 bases at J, with 7 bases in the middle. The CDR3 runs 11 residues. The CDR3 DNA is TGTGCCAGCAGCGCCGCTTCTACGCAGTATTTT. This codes for CASSAASTQYF.

The chain couples TRBV9 to TRBJ1-2, with D possibly matching TRBD1 (5 bases). V was trimmed by 0 bases and J by 4 bases, leaving 13 bases between them. This CDR3 region has 15 residues. Germline lookup yields CDR1 SGDLS and CDR2 YYNGEE. This CDR3 reads CASSVASGGAYGYTF. In DNA, the CDR3 is TGTGCCAGCAGCGTAGCATCGGGGGGTGCCTATGGCTACACCTTC.

The chain combines TRBV5-1 with TRBJ2-3; tentatively, D is TRBD1 or TRBD2 (5 bases each). The CDR3 sequence is 12 residues long. Trimming left V 7 bases short and J 6 bases short, with 12 bases between. Germline CDR1 is SGHRS and CDR2 is YFSETQ. In DNA form, the CDR3 reads TGCGCCAGCTCCGAGGGGACGGATACGCAGTATTTT. Encoded protein: CASSEGTDTQYF.

V and J are TRBV18 and TRBJ2-2, with D possibly being TRBD1 or TRBD2 (5 bases each). The ends were cut back, 2 bases at V and 3 bases at J, with 13 bases in the middle. CDR1 KGHSH and CDR2 LQKENI come from the germline V gene. The CDR3 runs to 16 residues. The CDR3 spells CASSPRTLGDTGELFF. Here the CDR3 DNA reads TGTGCCAGCTCACCAAGGACACTAGGAGACACCGGGGAGCTGTTTTTT.

The chain couples TRBV14 to TRBJ2-3; 7 bases map to TRBD1. The length of the CDR3 is 15 residues. Per the germline V gene, CDR1 is SGHDN and CDR2 is FVKESK. Trimming at V came to 4 bases and at J to 4 bases, leaving 8 bases not matched to a gene. The CDR3 region has the DNA TGTGCCAGCAGCCCCTATGTAGGGGGCTCAGATACGCAGTATTTT. Encoded protein: CASSPYVGGSDTQYF. Full variable domain (rest looked up from reference TRBV14 and TRBJ2-3): EAGVTQFPSHSVIEKGQTVTLRCDPISGHDNLYWYRRVMGKEIKFLLHFVKESKQDESGMPNNRFLAERTGGTYSTLKVQPAELEDSGVYFCASSPYVGGSDTQYFGPGTRLTVL.

The chain joins TRBV6-5 to TRBJ2-1; D is uncertain. The CDR3 is 15 amino acids. Germline CDR1 is MNHEY and CDR2 is SVGAGI. The V end was cut by 0 bases, the J end by 2 bases, with 8 bases between. CDR3 in DNA: TGTGCCAGCAGTTACTCGACGGCGGCCTACAATGAGCAGTTCTTC. Its protein is CASSYSTAAYNEQFF.

The chain recombines TRBV6-1 with TRBJ2-3; TRBD2 matches at 7 bases. J gave up 2 bases and V 6 bases, and 8 bases lay outside the gene matches. Germline lookup yields CDR1 MNHNS and CDR2 SASEGT. This CDR3 is built from 15 residues. The CDR3 DNA is TGTGCCAGCAGCGTAGCGGGCACTTTCACAGATACGCAGTATTTT. Translated: CASSVAGTFTDTQYF.

The rearrangement joins TRBV10-3 to TRBJ1-1; TRBD1 might be the D (5 bases). The CDR3 runs to 13 residues. Germline loops: CDR1 ENHRY, CDR2 SYGVKD. The V and J ends lost 6 bases and 11 bases respectively, with 19 bases between them. The CDR3 region has the DNA TGTGCCATCAGACTCCAAGACAGAACGGCGGCTTTCTTT. It specifies CAIRLQDRTAAFF.

This sequence joins TRBV5-8 and TRBJ2-7; D may be TRBD1 or TRBD2 (5 bases each). The CDR3 runs 15 residues. Germline CDR1 reads SGHTS; CDR2 reads YDEGEE. The V and J ends lost 4 bases and 5 bases respectively, with 19 bases between them. This CDR3 reads CASSPVIRGAHEQYF. The CDR3, as DNA: TGTGCCAGCAGCCCGGTAATTCGAGGGGCCCACGAGCAGTACTTC.

The J gene is TRBJ2-2, the V gene TRBV19, with 12 bases aligning to TRBD2. Trimming at V came to 6 bases and at J to 0 bases, leaving 8 bases not matched to a gene. The CDR3 consists of 18 residues. In germline, CDR1 is LNHDA, CDR2 SQIVND (reference sequence). In DNA, the CDR3 is TGTGCCAGTAGGAGGGTACTAGCGGGGGGCCCGAACACCGGGGAGCTGTTTTTT. It encodes CASRRVLAGGPNTGELFF.

Only a few counts were recorded for this clone. The chain has TRBV30 and TRBJ1-6; 9 bases are a match to TRBD1. Looked up from germline, CDR1 is GTSNPN and CDR2 is SVGIG (reference sequence). V was pared by 5 bases and J by 10 bases, with 9 bases of the junction left unmatched. The CDR3 spans 14 residues. As DNA, the CDR3 is TGTGCCTGGGACCCGGGACAGGGTTCCTCACCCCTCCACTTT. Its translation is CAWDPGQGSSPLHF.

With respect to this clone: The CDR3 does not end in the conserved phenylalanine or tryptophan, so this is likely a read error. The DNA is left out, because the CDR3 cannot be placed on it with certainty; the CDR3 is given as TCRdb lists it. The chain links TRBV7-9 to TRBJ1-2. The CDR3 adds up to 13 amino acids, both ends counted. Germline-derived CDR1 and CDR2 are SEHNR and FQNEAQ (reference sequence). This chain's CDR3 is CASSSSGPLGFRC.

The rearrangement joins TRBV6-5 to TRBJ1-5; tentative D call: TRBD1 (6 bases). V lost 10 bases to trimming and J lost 3 bases, with 13 bases between them. This CDR3 comprises 13 residues. Germline values: CDR1 MNHEY, CDR2 SVGAGI. The CDR3 sequence is CAITDSFNQPQHF. The CDR3 DNA sequence: TGTGCCATTACGGACAGTTTCAATCAGCCCCAGCATTTT.

The rearrangement joins TRBV2 to TRBJ2-3; D might be TRBD1 (5 bases). The CDR3 length is 15 residues. The germline CDR1 and CDR2 sequences are SNHLY and FYNNEI. Trimming cost V 4 bases and J 0 bases, with 11 bases left between them. The CDR3 coding sequence is TGTGCCAGCAGTGTACAGGCGGCGAGCACAGATACGCAGTATTTT. It yields the protein CASSVQAASTDTQYF.

A single count supports this clone. The genes are TRBV6-1 and TRBJ2-4, with TRBD1 matching over 10 bases. This CDR3 has 15 amino acids. The V and J ends lost 4 bases and 5 bases, in that order; junction bases with no gene match: 5. Germline V lookup: CDR1 MNHNS, CDR2 SASEGT. The CDR3 here is CASSVGQGIQNIQYF. CDR3 nucleotides: TGTGCCAGCAGTGTGGGACAGGGGATCCAAAACATTCAGTACTTC.

This chain joins TRBV20-1 and TRBJ1-2, with D tentatively TRBD1 (5 bases). The germline V and J ends were trimmed by 4 bases and 6 bases, with 9 bases remaining between them. The CDR3 has 11 residues. CDR1 is DFQATT and CDR2 is SNEGSKA in the germline V gene (reference sequence). The DNA for the CDR3 is TGCAGTGCTACCTCGGGGGATGGCTACACCTTC. It is translated as CSATSGDGYTF.